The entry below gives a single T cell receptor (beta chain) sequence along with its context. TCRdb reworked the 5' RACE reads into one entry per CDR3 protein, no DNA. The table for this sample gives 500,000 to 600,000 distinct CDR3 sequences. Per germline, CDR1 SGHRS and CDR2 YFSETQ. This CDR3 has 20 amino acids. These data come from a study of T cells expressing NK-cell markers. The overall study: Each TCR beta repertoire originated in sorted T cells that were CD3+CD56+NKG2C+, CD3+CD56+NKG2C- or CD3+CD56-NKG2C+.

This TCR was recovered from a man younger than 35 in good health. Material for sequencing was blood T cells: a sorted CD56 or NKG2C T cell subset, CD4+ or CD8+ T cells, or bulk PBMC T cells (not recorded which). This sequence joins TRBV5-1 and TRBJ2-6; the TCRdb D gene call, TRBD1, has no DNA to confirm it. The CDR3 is CASSLIFAGGAYYGANVLTF. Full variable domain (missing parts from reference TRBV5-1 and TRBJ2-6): KAGVTQTPRYLIKTRGQQVTLSCSPISGHRSVSWYQQTPGQGLQFLFEYFSETQRNKGNFPGRFSGRQFSNSRSEMNVSTLELGDSALYLCASSLIFAGGAYYGANVLTFGAGSRLTVL.